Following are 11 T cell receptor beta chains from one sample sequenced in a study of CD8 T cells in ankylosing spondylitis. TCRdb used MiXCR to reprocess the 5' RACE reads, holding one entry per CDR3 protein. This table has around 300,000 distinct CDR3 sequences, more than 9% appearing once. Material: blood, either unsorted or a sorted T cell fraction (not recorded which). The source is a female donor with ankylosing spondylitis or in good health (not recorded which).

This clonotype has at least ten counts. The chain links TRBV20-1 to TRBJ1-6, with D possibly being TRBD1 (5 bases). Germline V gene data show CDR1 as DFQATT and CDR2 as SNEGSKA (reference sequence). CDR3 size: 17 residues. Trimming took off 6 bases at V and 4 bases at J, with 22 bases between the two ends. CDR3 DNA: TGCAGTGCGCTCAGAGGGTTAGGGGTTGGGTATAATTCACCCCTCCACTTT. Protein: CSALRGLGVGYNSPLHF.

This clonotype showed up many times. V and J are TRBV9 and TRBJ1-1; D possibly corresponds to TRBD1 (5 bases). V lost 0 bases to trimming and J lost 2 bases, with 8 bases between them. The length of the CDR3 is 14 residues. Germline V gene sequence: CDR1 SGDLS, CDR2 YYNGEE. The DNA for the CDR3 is TGTGCCAGCAGCGTAGCGGGGGGTAACACTGAAGCTTTCTTT. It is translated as CASSVAGGNTEAFF.

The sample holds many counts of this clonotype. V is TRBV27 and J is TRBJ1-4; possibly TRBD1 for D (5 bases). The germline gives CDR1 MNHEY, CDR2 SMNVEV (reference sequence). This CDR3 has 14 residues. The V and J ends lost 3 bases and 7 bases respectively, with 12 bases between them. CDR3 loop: CASSFNTRGEKLFF. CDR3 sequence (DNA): TGTGCCAGCAGTTTTAATACAAGGGGTGAAAAACTGTTTTTT.

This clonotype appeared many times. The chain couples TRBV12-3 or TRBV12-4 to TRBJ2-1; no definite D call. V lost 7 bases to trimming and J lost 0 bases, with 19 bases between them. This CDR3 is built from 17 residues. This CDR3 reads CASISSTVRSSYNEQFF. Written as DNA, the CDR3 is TGTGCCAGCATTTCCTCAACGGTCAGGAGCTCCTACAATGAGCAGTTCTTC.

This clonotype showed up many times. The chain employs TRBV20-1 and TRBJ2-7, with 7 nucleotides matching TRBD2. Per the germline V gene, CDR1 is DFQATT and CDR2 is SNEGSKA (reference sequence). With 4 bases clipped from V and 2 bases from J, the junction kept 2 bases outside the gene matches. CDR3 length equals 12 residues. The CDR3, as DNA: TGCAGTGCTAACAGCGGGACCTACGAGCAGTACTTC. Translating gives CSANSGTYEQYF.

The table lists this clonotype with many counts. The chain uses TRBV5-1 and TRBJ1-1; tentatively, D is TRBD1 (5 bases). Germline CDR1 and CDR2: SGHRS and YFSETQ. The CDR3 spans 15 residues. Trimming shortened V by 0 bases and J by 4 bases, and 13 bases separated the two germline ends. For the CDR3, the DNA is TGCGCCAGCAGCTTGGCCGTGGGGCGGGGCACTGAAGCTTTCTTT. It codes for CASSLAVGRGTEAFF.

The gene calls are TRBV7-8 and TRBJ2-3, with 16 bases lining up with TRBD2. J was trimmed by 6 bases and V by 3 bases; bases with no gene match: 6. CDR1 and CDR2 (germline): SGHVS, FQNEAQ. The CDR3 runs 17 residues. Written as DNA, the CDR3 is TGTGCCAGCAGCTTGAAGGGACTAGCGGGGGGGAAGGATACGCAGTATTTT. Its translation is CASSLKGLAGGKDTQYF.

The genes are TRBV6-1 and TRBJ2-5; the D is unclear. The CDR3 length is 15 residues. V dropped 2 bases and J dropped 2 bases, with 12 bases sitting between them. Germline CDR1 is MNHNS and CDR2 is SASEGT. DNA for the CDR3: TGTGCCAGCAGTGAACTTTTTTCGGTACAAGAGACCCAGTACTTC. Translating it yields CASSELFSVQETQYF.

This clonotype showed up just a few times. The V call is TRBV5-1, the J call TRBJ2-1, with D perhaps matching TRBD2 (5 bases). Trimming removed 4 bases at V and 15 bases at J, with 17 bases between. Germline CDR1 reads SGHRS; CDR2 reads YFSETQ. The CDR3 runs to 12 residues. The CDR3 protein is CASSPEGRSTFF. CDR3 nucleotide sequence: TGCGCCAGCAGCCCCGAGGGCAGGTCTACGTTCTTC. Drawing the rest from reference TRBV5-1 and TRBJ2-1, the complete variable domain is KAGVTQTPRYLIKTRGQQVTLSCSPISGHRSVSWYQQTPGQGLQFLFEYFSETQRNKGNFPGRFSGRQFSNSRSEMNVSTLELGDSALYLCASSPEGRSTFFGPGTRLTVL.

In DNA, the CDR3 is TGTGCCAGCAGTTCTAGCGGGGGGGCCCTGGGCAATGAGCAGTTCTTC. This gives the protein CASSSSGGALGNEQFF. V usage is TRBV28 and J usage is TRBJ2-1; TRBD2 agrees at 12 bases. V lost 4 bases and J lost 6; bases outside the gene matches: 7. Germline V gives CDR1 MDHEN, CDR2 SYDVKM. CDR3 length equals 16 residues. The full variable domain, its missing parts supplied by reference TRBV28 and TRBJ2-1, is DVKVTQSSRYLVKRTGEKVFLECVQDMDHENMFWYRQDPGLGLRLIYFSYDVKMKEKGDIPEGYSVSREKKERFSLILESASTNQTSMYLCASSSSGGALGNEQFFGPGTRLTVL.

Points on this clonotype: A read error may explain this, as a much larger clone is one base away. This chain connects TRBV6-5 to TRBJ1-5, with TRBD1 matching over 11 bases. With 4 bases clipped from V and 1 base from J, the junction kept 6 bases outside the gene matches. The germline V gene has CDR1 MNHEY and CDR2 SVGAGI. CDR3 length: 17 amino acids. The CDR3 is CASSSPRTGGSNQPQHF. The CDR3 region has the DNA TGTGCCAGCAGTTCTCCCAGGACAGGGGGCAGCAATCAGCCCCAGCATTTT.